The clone carrying this T cell receptor beta chain was counted a single time. The data belong to a study of control samples from healthy donors and cancer patients. Sequencing was performed with immunoSEQ multiplex PCR; in TCRdb, only in-frame clones are kept and a portion is missing. This table holds approximately 130,000 clones, roughly 89% found once. Germline V gives CDR1 MNHEY, CDR2 SVGAGI. V was trimmed by 6 bases and J by 6 bases, leaving 10 bases between them. The CDR3 extends over 12 amino acids. The specimen was blood. The chain couples TRBV6-5 to TRBJ2-3; weak D call: TRBD2 (5 bases). The TCR originated in a man aged 25-45 years in good health. CDR3 protein: CASSELADTQYF. The CDR3 nucleotides are TGTGCCAGCAGCGAGTTAGCGGATACGCAGTATTTT.